This T cell receptor (beta chain) is from a study of T cell responses to AZD1222 COVID-19 vaccine (dated by TCRdb to the early 2020s). Background for the entire study: AZD1222 recipients given second doses at about 4 weeks or at about 12 weeks were pooled, since spike-specific TCR depth and breadth were not found to differ between the two schedules. TCR sequencing was performed for more than 230 trial participants, of whom approximately 200 were given two doses of AZD1222 and 26 were given two doses of MenACWY control vaccine. Trial participants were enrolled by age into 18-55, 56-69 and 70-plus year subgroups, with approximately 150, 30 and 60 TCR-sequenced participants respectively. The paper as a whole reports these results and caveats: Reportedly, almost half of the unique spike-specific TCRs recognized epitopes lying outside the regions that are mutated in the B.1.351 and B.1.1.7 variants. In the small 56-69-year group, the increase in depth fell short of significance, most likely because of low power. Vaccine-associated CD4 TCRs spanned the whole spike protein, with dominant responses in regions 160-218 and 743-854. Most participants were white British and females outnumbered males, and the authors suggested that clonal diversity may have been underestimated. Conclusions about previously exposed vaccinees were limited because only six or seven AZD1222 recipients were SARS-CoV-2 seropositive at baseline. Because no day 14 peak-response samples were available, the repertoires could be characterized only after the peak T cell response. After two AZD1222 doses, spike-specific TCR breadth and depth were significantly higher than at day 0 and than in MenACWY recipients.

The junction carries 12 bases between V and J, which are trimmed by 6 bases and 7 bases respectively. CDR1 and CDR2, looked up from the germline V gene, are SNHLY and FYNNEI. The CDR3 measures 13 amino acids from cysteine to phenylalanine. The DNA shown is the 39-base CDR3, in frame from base 1. What this sample's time point label stands for: baseline before first vaccination. Vaccinee samples came from UK trials COV001 and COV002, including a single-blind randomized controlled phase 2/3 trial of AZD1222 (ChAdOx1 nCoV-19) in healthy adults. Trial participant PBMC samples were collected at day 0 and day 28 after the second dose for TCRbeta chain sequencing. Note on this clone: Its antigen is not yet known. No base qualities exist here, and no much larger clone lies one base off it.

The CDR3 regions of human TCRbeta chains were subjected to immunosequencing. In the paper's pipeline: Repertoire TCRs were checked for matches against a reference library of SARS-CoV-2-specific TCRs that had been generated using the MIRA antigen-specificity platform. Breadth meant the fraction of unique TCRs that were SARS-CoV-2-associated, whereas depth meant the fraction of total T cells that were SARS-CoV-2-associated. Using the MIRA data, each spike-specific TCR was assigned both to the spike region to which the TCR was reactive and to a CD4 or CD8 class. Log10-transformed breadth and depth values were compared by one-way ANOVA with Sidak's multiple comparisons tests. TCRdb holds this immuneACCESS table with in-frame rearrangements only. Some clones are missing; in checked studies, unresolved V genes explain under half, and the rest has no known cause. D and trimming were read from the DNA, whereas the V and J calls and clone size are those reported in that table. The sample table contains more than 95,000 clones; only one count was recorded for 85% to 95% of them. The ten largest clones take up 5% of the sample.

This chain joins TRBV2 to TRBJ1-4; no D gene call is confident. The TCR comes from an adult in good health. The sequenced sample was peripheral blood, obtained on day 0 of AZD1222 vaccination. The DNA sequence follows: TGTGCCAGCAGCCGCGCGGAGGGTGAAAAACTGTTTTTT. Translated, it gives CASSRAEGEKLFF.